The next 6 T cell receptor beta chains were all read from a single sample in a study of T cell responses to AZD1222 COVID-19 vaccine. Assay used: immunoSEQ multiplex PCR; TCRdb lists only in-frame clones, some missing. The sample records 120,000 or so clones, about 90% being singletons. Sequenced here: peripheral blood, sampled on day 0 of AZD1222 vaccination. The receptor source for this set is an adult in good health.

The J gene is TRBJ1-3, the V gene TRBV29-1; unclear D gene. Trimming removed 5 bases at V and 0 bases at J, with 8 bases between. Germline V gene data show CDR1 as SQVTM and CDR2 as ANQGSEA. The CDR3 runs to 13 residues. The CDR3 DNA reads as TGCAGCGTTATGACCTTCTCTGGAAACACCATATATTTT. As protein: CSVMTFSGNTIYF. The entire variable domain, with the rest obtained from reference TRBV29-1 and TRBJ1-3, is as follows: SAVISQKPSRDICQRGTSLTIQCQVDSQVTMMFWYRQQPGQSLTLIATANQGSEATYESGFVIDKFPISRPNLTFSTLTVSNMSPEDSSIYLCSVMTFSGNTIYFGEGSWLTVV.

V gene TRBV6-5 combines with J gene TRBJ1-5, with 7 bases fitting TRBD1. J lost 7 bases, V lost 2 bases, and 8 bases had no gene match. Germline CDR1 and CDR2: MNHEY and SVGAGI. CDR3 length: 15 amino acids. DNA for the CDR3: TGTGCCAGCAGTTACAACAGGGGACCTAACCAGCCCCAGCATTTT. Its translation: CASSYNRGPNQPQHF.

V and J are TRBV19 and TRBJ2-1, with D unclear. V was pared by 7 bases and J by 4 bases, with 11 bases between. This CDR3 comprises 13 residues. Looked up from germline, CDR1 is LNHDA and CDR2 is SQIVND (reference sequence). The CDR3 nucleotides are TGTGCCAGTAATTTGGGCCCATACAATGAGCAGTTCTTC. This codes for CASNLGPYNEQFF.

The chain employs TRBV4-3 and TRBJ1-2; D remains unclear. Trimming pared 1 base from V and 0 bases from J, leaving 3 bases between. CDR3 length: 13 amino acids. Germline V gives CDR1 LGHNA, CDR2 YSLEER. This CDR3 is CASSQGTNYGYTF. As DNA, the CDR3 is TGCGCCAGCAGCCAAGGGACTAACTATGGCTACACCTTC.

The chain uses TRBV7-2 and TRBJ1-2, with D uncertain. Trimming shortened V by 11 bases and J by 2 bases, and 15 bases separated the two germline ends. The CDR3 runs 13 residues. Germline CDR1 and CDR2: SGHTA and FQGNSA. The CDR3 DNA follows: TGTGCCCCTGCCGGGGTGTTCAACTATGGCTACACCTTC. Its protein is CAPAGVFNYGYTF.

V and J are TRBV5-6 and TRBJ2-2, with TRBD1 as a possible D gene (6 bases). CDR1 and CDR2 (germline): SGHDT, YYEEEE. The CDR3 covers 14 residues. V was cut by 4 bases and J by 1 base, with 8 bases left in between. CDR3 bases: TGTGCCAGCAGCCGGACAGTGAACACCGGGGAGCTGTTTTTT. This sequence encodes CASSRTVNTGELFF. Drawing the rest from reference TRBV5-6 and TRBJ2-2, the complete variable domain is DAGVTQSPTHLIKTRGQQVTLRCSPKSGHDTVSWYQQALGQGPQFIFQYYEEEERQRGNFPDRFSGHQFPNYSSELNVNALLLGDSALYLCASSRTVNTGELFFGEGSRLTVL.